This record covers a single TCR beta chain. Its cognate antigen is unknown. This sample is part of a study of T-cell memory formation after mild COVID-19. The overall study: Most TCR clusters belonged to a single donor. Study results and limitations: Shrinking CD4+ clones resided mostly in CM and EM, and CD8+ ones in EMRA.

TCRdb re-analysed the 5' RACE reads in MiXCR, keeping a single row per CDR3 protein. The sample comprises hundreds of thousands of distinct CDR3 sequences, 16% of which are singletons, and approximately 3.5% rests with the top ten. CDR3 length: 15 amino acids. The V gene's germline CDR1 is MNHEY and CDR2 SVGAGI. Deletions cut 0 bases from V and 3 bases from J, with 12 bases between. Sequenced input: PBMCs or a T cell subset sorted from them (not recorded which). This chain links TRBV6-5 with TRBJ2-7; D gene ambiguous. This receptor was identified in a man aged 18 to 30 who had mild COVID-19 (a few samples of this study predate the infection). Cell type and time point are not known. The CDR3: CASSYSSYSNYEQYF. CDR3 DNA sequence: TGTGCCAGCAGTTACTCGTCGTACTCGAACTACGAGCAGTACTTC.